The 11 T cell receptor beta chains given below trace back to one sample, sequenced in a study of glioma-infiltrating T cells. Using RNA template, CDR3s of TCR alpha and beta were amplified with iRepertoire arm-PCR. Using its own MiXCR run on the multiplex PCR reads, TCRdb lists one record per CDR3 protein. Among more than 350,000 distinct CDR3 sequences, about 40% were seen once, and the ten largest hold around 12%. Sequencing was performed on glioma tissue, nonneoplastic brain tissue, or PBMCs (not recorded which). Every receptor here comes from a human donor with low-grade glioma or glioblastoma, undergoing nonglioma brain surgery, or in good health (not recorded which).

The chain carries TRBV12-3 or TRBV12-4 and TRBJ1-1; 7 positions match TRBD1. CDR3 length: 17 residues. After removal of 5 bases from V and 6 bases from J, the junction contained 18 bases not matched to a gene. This chain's CDR3 is CASSRPPISGGKAEAFF. DNA of the CDR3: TGTGCCAGCAGTAGGCCCCCCATTTCAGGGGGTAAGGCTGAAGCTTTCTTT.

This clonotype was recorded at least ten times. The rearrangement joins TRBV25-1 to TRBJ2-3, with D unresolved. Germline lookup yields CDR1 MGHDK and CDR2 SYGVNS. The CDR3 is 15 amino acids. Trimming cost V 3 bases and J 2 bases, with 12 bases left between them. DNA for the CDR3: TGTGCCAGCAGTGACGCAATGACCCCCACAGATACGCAGTATTTT. Amino acid sequence: CASSDAMTPTDTQYF.

This chain links TRBV28 with TRBJ1-4; D gene ambiguous. With 4 bases removed from V and 0 bases from J, the gap between germline ends came to 12 bases. The CDR3 contains 16 residues. Germline values: CDR1 MDHEN, CDR2 SYDVKM. The CDR3 reads CASSSANIATNEKLFF. The CDR3 DNA reads TGTGCCAGCAGTTCGGCCAACATTGCAACTAATGAAAAACTGTTTTTT.

In its sample, this clonotype was seen a few times. V and J are TRBV28 and TRBJ2-3; the D gene could be TRBD1 or TRBD2 (6 bases each). Looked up from germline, CDR1 is MDHEN and CDR2 is SYDVKM. V was shortened by 6 bases and J by 4 bases, with 17 bases between the two germline ends. The length of the CDR3 is 15 residues. This CDR3 is CASSSGGYVADTQYF. CDR3 nucleotides: TGTGCCAGCAGCTCCGGGGGCTATGTGGCAGATACGCAGTATTTT. The full variable domain, with the rest looked up from reference TRBV28 and TRBJ2-3, is DVKVTQSSRYLVKRTGEKVFLECVQDMDHENMFWYRQDPGLGLRLIYFSYDVKMKEKGDIPEGYSVSREKKERFSLILESASTNQTSMYLCASSSGGYVADTQYFGPGTRLTVL.

Points on this clonotype: This may come from a read error, since a much larger clone is one base off. This chain uses TRBV20-1 with TRBJ2-1, with 11 nucleotides matching TRBD2. The germline CDR1 and CDR2 sequences are DFQATT and SNEGSKA (reference sequence). This CDR3 region has 14 residues. DNA for the CDR3: TGCACTGCTAGTGTAGCGGGAGGGGACGATGAGCAGTTCTTC. It translates to CTASVAGGDDEQFF.

In its sample, this clonotype was seen many times. CDR3 sequence (DNA): TGTGCCACCTGGAGGTCCTATAATTCACCCCTCCACTTT. This codes for CATWRSYNSPLHF. This rearrangement joins TRBV27 to TRBJ1-6; D gene uncertain. CDR3 length: 13 residues. Germline V lookup: CDR1 MNHEY, CDR2 SMNVEV (reference sequence). The V gene lost 10 bases and the J gene lost 1 base, with 8 bases spanning the gap.

The V and J genes are TRBV28 and TRBJ2-3; no definite D call. Trimming pared 5 bases from V and 4 bases from J, leaving 13 bases between. CDR3 length equals 14 residues. The germline gives CDR1 MDHEN, CDR2 SYDVKM. The CDR3 region has the DNA TGTGCCAGCAGTCCAATCTACGCCTCAGATACGCAGTATTTT. Residues: CASSPIYASDTQYF.

This clonotype turned up a few times. The CDR3 region has the DNA TGTGCCAGCAGCCTCGGGACAGGGGCCACAGATACGCAGTATTTT. Amino acid sequence: CASSLGTGATDTQYF. The chain couples TRBV7-3 to TRBJ2-3; 10 bases align to TRBD1. CDR3 length: 15 residues. The ends lost 5 bases at V and 2 bases at J; junction bases unmatched: 4. CDR1 is SGHTA, CDR2 FQGTGA, per germline.

The chain has TRBV7-3 and TRBJ1-3; D unresolved. The length of the CDR3 is 14 residues. Germline V gene data show CDR1 as SGHTA and CDR2 as FQGTGA. V gave up 5 bases and J gave up 9 bases, with 17 bases separating them. This CDR3 reads CASSQGPPGGTIYF. As DNA, the CDR3 is TGTGCCAGCAGCCAAGGGCCACCGGGAGGCACCATATATTTT. Together with reference TRBV7-3 and TRBJ1-3, the CDR3 gives the full variable domain: GAGVSQTPSNKVTEKGKYVELRCDPISGHTALYWYRQSLGQGPEFLIYFQGTGAADDSGLPNDRFFAVRPEGSVSTLKIQRTERGDSAVYLCASSQGPPGGTIYFGEGSWLTVV.

This chain uses TRBV7-2 with TRBJ1-1, with 9 bases that match TRBD1. This CDR3 is 17 amino acids long. Germline V CDR1 and CDR2: SGHTA, FQGNSA. Losses at the gene ends were 1 base for V and 5 bases for J; bases not matched to a gene: 11. CDR3 loop: CASSLGPGQGGKTEAFF. The CDR3 DNA reads TGTGCCAGCAGCTTAGGACCGGGACAGGGTGGAAAAACTGAAGCTTTCTTT.

The CDR3 here is CSAGRDTSGRTDTQYF. For the CDR3, the DNA is TGCAGTGCAGGACGAGATACTAGCGGGAGAACAGATACGCAGTATTTT. This chain connects TRBV20-1 to TRBJ2-3; 11 bases agree with TRBD2. The junction had 11 bases not matched to a gene; V was cut back by 6 bases and J by 3 bases. The CDR3 has 16 residues. In germline, CDR1 is DFQATT, CDR2 SNEGSKA (reference sequence).